This note documents a single T cell receptor beta chain sequence. The germline V gene has CDR1 MGHRA and CDR2 YSYEKL. Trimming pared 1 base from V and 5 bases from J, leaving 15 bases between. This CDR3 is 16 amino acids long. The data derive from a study of T cell responses to AZD1222 COVID-19 vaccine. Using immunoSEQ multiplex PCR, the repertoire was profiled, and TCRdb retains in-frame clones only, with some absent. Here the sample spans about 140,000 clones, around nine tenths being singletons. The sequence was obtained from an adult in good health. The chain uses TRBV4-1 and TRBJ1-3, with TRBD1 as a possible D gene (6 bases). The input for sequencing was peripheral blood, taken on day 0 of AZD1222 vaccination. This CDR3 is CASSQGRPGGRNTIYF. The CDR3 DNA reads TGCGCCAGCAGCCAAGGTCGTCCGGGGGGCCGAAACACCATATATTTT.